This T cell receptor beta chain appears in the sequencing data of a study of blood T cell repertoires in COVID-19. Whole-study context: The samples span acute and convalescent COVID-19 from the United States, Italy and Spain. From T cells, B-cell-depleted T cells, or PBMCs came the material, which was cDNA or gDNA.

Per the original data handling: How many nucleated cells were present was estimated from reference gene primer amplification. Produced via immunoSEQ multiplex PCR; TCRdb's table is partial and in-frame only. V and J calls and clone size are those listed in that table; D and trimming were worked out from the DNA. Of a few hundred thousand clones in the sample, around 90% are singletons; the top ten hold approximately 3.7%. V gave up 4 bases and J gave up 2 bases, with 16 bases separating them. CDR1 is SGHKS and CDR2 is YYEKEE in the germline V gene (reference sequence). This CDR3 spans 16 amino acids.

The sequence was obtained from a man aged 60-69 years who had recovered from COVID-19. The material sequenced was peripheral blood. The V and J genes are TRBV5-5 and TRBJ1-5; the D is unclear. The CDR3 spells CASSREGGVGNQPQHF. CDR3 in DNA: TGTGCCAGCAGCCGTGAAGGCGGGGTGGGCAATCAGCCCCAGCATTTT.